This TCR beta chain was profiled in a study of blood T cells in healthy people across ages (dated by TCRdb to the mid-2010s). Background for the entire study: Template switching captured roughly one uniquely barcoded TCR beta cDNA molecule per two T cells in model experiments. To avoid experimental bias, donors of different ages were spread randomly across the sequencing lanes. Using the same blood draw, the study looked at two additional independent replicas of 1 million unique cDNA reads for two donors, one aged 18 to 29 and the other aged 80 or older. Donors were grouped into four age groups: young (average roughly 16 years), middle-aged (39), aged (about 60) and long-lived (around 80). The study measured age-related changes in TCR beta repertoire diversity using deep sequencing normalized with unique cDNA molecular identifiers. General findings and caveats noted by the study authors: As age increased, observed TCR beta diversity per million T cells dropped in a roughly linear way, and a significant reduction was already evident by age 40. The long-lived group showed more naive CD4+ T cells, fewer expanded clones and increased TCR diversity than the aged group, suggesting age selection. Observed TCR beta diversity correlated strongly with the percentage of naive T cells measured by flow cytometry. Total diversity estimates from one million sequenced T cells were considered lower bounds and underestimates. Because donor CMV infection status was unknown, age-related changes in expanded clonotypes were potentially confounded. Conclusive comparison of naive and antigen-experienced compartments was prevented by the profiling of bulk unsorted PBMCs.

The CDR3 runs 14 amino acids, cysteine and phenylalanine included. The read is trimmed to its CDR3 DNA, 42 bases read in frame from base 1. At the junction V is shortened by 6 bases and J by 2 bases, with 11 bases in between. Reading the germline V gene gives CDR1 MNHNS and CDR2 SASEGT. The table lists this clonotype with a few counts. The clone's antigen remains unknown. There are no base qualities to consult, and no much larger clone falls within one base. The library was obtained by 5' RACE. The instrument was an Illumina HiSeq 2500. A second 7 to 11 cycle PCR used a sample-barcoded 5' primer and a J-beta primer mix. A unique molecular identifier was introduced onto each TCR beta cDNA molecule by a template-switch 5' adaptor carrying 12 random nucleotides. Each sample yielded at least 2.5 million CDR3-containing paired-end reads. The Mint cDNA synthesis kit, primed by a TRBC-specific oligonucleotide, was used to synthesize first-strand cDNA from all RNA. After uracil-DNA glycosylase treatment, a first 18-cycle PCR used universal primers M1SS and BC2_uni_R on all cDNA. The paper's data handling went like this. For normalization, 1 million high-quality reads were randomly selected from each sample, with every read carrying a distinct molecular identifier. Instead of being binned into consensus sequences, reads that shared molecular identifiers were thrown out. MiTCR, run with a Q25 quality threshold and the strictest error-elimination algorithm, handled CDR3 identification, clonotype clustering and error correction. A nonparametric unseen species model with Euler transformation was used to estimate a lower bound on total TCR beta diversity. The raw public data were reprocessed by TCRdb itself: fastp quality trimming at Q25, MiXCR clonotype calling, in-frame beta chains only. Entries are consolidated by CDR3 protein sequence, retaining the most common genes and DNA. The V and J calls reflect TCRdb's pipeline rather than the authors' work. The sample has hundreds of thousands of distinct CDR3 sequences on record, over 20% of them singletons. The top ten clones comprise about 3.6% of the sample.

Donors were about 36 systemically healthy Caucasian individuals from Russia aged roughly 6 to 100 years. Each donor gave 9 to 10 milliliters of peripheral blood, collected into EDTA-treated Vacutainer tubes. Ficoll-Paque density-gradient centrifugation was used to isolate PBMCs, with at least 7 million obtained per sample. Trizol reagent was used to extract total RNA from the PBMCs, yielding at least 5.5 micrograms per sample. Naive CD45RAhigh/CD27high T cell percentages were measured by flow cytometry on a PBMC aliquot from every donor. This receptor was taken from a man in his sixties or seventies in good health. The sequenced sample consisted of blood. The rearrangement joined TRBV6-1 to TRBJ2-4; TRBD1 might be the D gene, on 6 matching bases. The encoded CDR3 is CASRDTGTKNIQYF. The sequenced DNA is TGTGCCAGCAGAGATACAGGGACCAAAAACATTCAGTACTTC.